The rows below give T cell receptor beta chains drawn from one sample of a study of T cells in Graves' hyperthyroidism and ophthalmopathy. From the multiplex PCR reads, TCRdb called clonotypes with MiXCR, one entry per CDR3 protein. The repertoire holds 650,000 to 800,000 distinct CDR3 sequences, with roughly 46% as singletons. The sequenced material came from peripheral blood or thyroid tissue (not recorded which). The receptor set was obtained from an adult man with Graves' disease, either hyperthyroidism or ophthalmopathy (not recorded which). Both conserved end residues are part of each CDR3. The D gene is left open where the match is weak. Some rows mark clone size as missing; the rest say once, few, many or name a class of expanded clone.

TGTGCCAGCAGCGTTGGGGATAGCGGGAGCGGCGGGGAGCTGTTTTTT CASSVGDSGSGGELFF TRBD2 TRBJ2-2 - TRBV7-9
TGTGCCATCAGGGGCGGGGGGACGTTTCGGAACGAGCAGTACTTC CAIRGGGTFRNEQYF TRBD2 TRBJ2-7 many TRBV10-3
TGTGCCACCAGCAGAGCAGGGATTGGGACCCAGTACTTC CATSRAGIGTQYF - TRBJ2-5 few TRBV15
TGCAGTGCTAGATCCGGGACTAGCGGCGTACTCCAAGAGACCCAGTACTTC CSARSGTSGVLQETQYF TRBD2 TRBJ2-5 few TRBV20-1
TGTGCCAGCAGCTTAGGTTATCTTAACACTGAAGCTTTCTTT CASSLGYLNTEAFF - TRBJ1-1 many TRBV7-2
TGTGCCAGCCCTGCGTGGGCTAACTATGGCTACACCTTC CASPAWANYGYTF - TRBJ1-2 - TRBV7-8
TGTGCCAGCAGCAGCGAGCGGACAGTGCTTGGAGGTACTGAAGCTTTCTTT CASSSERTVLGGTEAFF - TRBJ1-1 once TRBV21-1
TGTGCCAGCAGCCAAGGGGGCAGCGGGGTCACCGGGGAGCTGTTTTTT CASSQGGSGVTGELFF - TRBJ2-2 - TRBV7-2
TGTGCCAGCAGCTTACGACTAGCGGAAACCTACGAGCAGTACTTC CASSLRLAETYEQYF TRBD2 TRBJ2-7 few TRBV7-2
TGTGACAGCGTTAACTATGGCTACACCTTC CDSVNYGYTF - TRBJ1-2 - TRBV25-1